The 29 T cell receptor beta chains presented below share a single source sample, sequenced in a study of blood T cell repertoires in COVID-19. The method was immunoSEQ multiplex PCR; TCRdb's version includes in-frame clones alone and lacks a portion of them. Of under 85,000 clones in the sample, 89% are singletons; the top ten hold around 12%. The sequencing input was peripheral blood. Source of these receptors: a man aged 65 to 85 with active or convalescent COVID-19.

The V gene is TRBV9, the J gene TRBJ1-2; no clear D gene. This CDR3 comprises 15 residues. The V gene's germline CDR1 is SGDLS and CDR2 YYNGEE. Trimming removed 0 bases at V and 4 bases at J, with 13 bases between. The CDR3 DNA sequence: TGTGCCAGCAGCGTAGATTCGGGTCGCGGCTATGGCTACACCTTC. It translates to CASSVDSGRGYGYTF.

The V call is TRBV6-5, the J call TRBJ1-1; a possible D gene is TRBD1 (5 bases). V was pared by 6 bases and J by 1 base, with 6 bases between. The CDR3 has 12 residues. CDR1 is MNHEY, CDR2 SVGAGI, per germline. The CDR3 DNA reads TGTGCCAGCAGGGGGGGGAACACTGAAGCTTTCTTT. This gives the protein CASRGGNTEAFF.

The J gene is TRBJ2-7, the V gene TRBV7-9; TRBD1 might be the D (5 bases). This CDR3 comprises 12 residues. Germline V lookup: CDR1 SEHNR, CDR2 FQNEAQ (reference sequence). Trimming pared 3 bases from V and 6 bases from J, leaving 9 bases between. This CDR3 is CASSFYRSEQYF. Here the CDR3 DNA reads TGTGCCAGCAGCTTTTACAGGAGCGAGCAGTACTTC.

A single count supports this clone. The rearrangement uses TRBV5-1 and TRBJ1-3, with 10 bases identical to TRBD1. V lost 7 bases, J lost 2 bases, and 0 bases stayed unmatched. The CDR3 spans 13 residues. CDR1 and CDR2 from the germline V gene are SGHRS and YFSETQ. DNA of the CDR3: TGCGCCAGCGGACAGGGGGCTGGAAACACCATATATTTT. Its translation is CASGQGAGNTIYF.

The chain uses TRBV5-1 and TRBJ2-3; 10 nucleotides align to TRBD2. Per the germline V gene, CDR1 is SGHRS and CDR2 is YFSETQ. The CDR3 runs 18 residues. V shed 0 bases, J shed 0 bases, and the junction held 7 bases outside the gene matches. The CDR3 sequence is CASSLVAGGPPSTDTQYF. The CDR3 DNA reads TGCGCCAGCAGCTTGGTAGCGGGGGGACCCCCTAGCACAGATACGCAGTATTTT.

This clone appeared many times. The chain uses TRBV6-4 and TRBJ2-1; 11 bases line up with TRBD2. CDR1 and CDR2 from the germline V gene are MRHNA and SNTAGT. The CDR3 loop spans 15 amino acids. With 6 bases clipped from V and 5 bases from J, the junction kept 6 bases outside the gene matches. The CDR3 protein is CASSATSGGNNEQFF. The CDR3 coding sequence is TGTGCCAGCAGCGCCACTAGCGGGGGAAACAATGAGCAGTTCTTC.

This sequence joins TRBV15 and TRBJ2-1, with D possibly matching TRBD1 (5 bases). Between the trimmed V and J ends, which lost 0 bases and 6 bases, there was a span of 15 bases. Germline V gene lookup returns CDR1 LNHNV and CDR2 YYDKDF (reference sequence). CDR3 length equals 16 residues. The CDR3 region is CATSRDRAGISNEQFF. CDR3 sequence (DNA): TGTGCCACCAGCAGAGATCGGGCAGGGATAAGCAATGAGCAGTTCTTC.

V usage is TRBV27 and J usage is TRBJ2-3; TRBD1 is a possible D gene (5 bases). CDR3 size: 15 residues. From germline, CDR1 is MNHEY and CDR2 SMNVEV (reference sequence). V lost 2 bases, J lost 0 bases, and 9 bases lay in between. In nucleotides, the CDR3 is TGTGCCAGCAGTTTACAGGGATATAGCACAGATACGCAGTATTTT. Protein: CASSLQGYSTDTQYF.

The CDR3 sequence: CASSETPGRTGEQFF. The CDR3, as DNA: TGTGCCAGCAGTGAGACGCCCGGACGGACTGGGGAGCAGTTCTTC. The chain is built from TRBV6-1 and TRBJ2-1, with a weak D call TRBD2 (5 bases). Trimming pared 3 bases from V and 10 bases from J, leaving 19 bases between. The CDR3 is 15 amino acids. Germline CDR1 reads MNHNS; CDR2 reads SASEGT.

The chain has TRBV6-5 and TRBJ1-2; 8 bases agree with TRBD1. CDR1 MNHEY and CDR2 SVGAGI come from the germline V gene. J gave up 2 bases and V 2 bases, and 4 bases lay outside the gene matches. The length of the CDR3 is 15 residues. CDR3 protein: CASSYRGDRNYGYTF. The CDR3 DNA reads TGTGCCAGCAGTTACAGGGGGGACAGGAACTATGGCTACACCTTC.

The chain is built from TRBV7-3 and TRBJ1-1; D is ambiguous. The V gene lost 5 bases and the J gene lost 1 base, with 8 bases spanning the gap. From germline, CDR1 is SGHTA and CDR2 FQGTGA. The CDR3 loop spans 13 amino acids. DNA for the CDR3: TGTGCCAGCAGCGAGCGTAGGAACACTGAAGCTTTCTTT. Protein: CASSERRNTEAFF.

The chain has TRBV5-6 and TRBJ2-7, with TRBD1 identical over 9 bases. After removal of 4 bases from V and 5 bases from J, the junction contained 7 bases not matched to a gene. Germline loops: CDR1 SGHDT, CDR2 YYEEEE. The CDR3 is 14 amino acids. The CDR3 here is CASSPGQGNDEQYF. The CDR3 DNA reads as TGTGCCAGCAGCCCTGGACAGGGGAACGACGAGCAGTACTTC.

The rearrangement joins TRBV30 to TRBJ1-6, with a possible D match to TRBD1 (5 bases). This CDR3 comprises 16 residues. V lost 5 bases to trimming and J lost 0 bases, with 14 bases between them. Germline V gives CDR1 GTSNPN, CDR2 SVGIG (reference sequence). As DNA, the CDR3 is TGTGCCTGGGGGAGACAGTCGAGCTCCTATAATTCACCCCTCCACTTT. Its translation: CAWGRQSSSYNSPLHF.

The rearrangement joins TRBV30 to TRBJ2-3; no clear D. The CDR3 is made up of 13 amino acids. V was shortened by 3 bases and J by 5 bases, with 12 bases between the two germline ends. CDR1 is GTSNPN, CDR2 SVGIG, per germline (reference sequence). CDR3 sequence: CAWSRRTGDTQYF. CDR3 in DNA: TGTGCCTGGAGCCGTCGAACGGGAGATACGCAGTATTTT.

The chain has TRBV24-1 and TRBJ2-3; the match to TRBD2 covers 11 bases. The V and J ends lost 11 bases and 2 bases, in that order; junction bases with no gene match: 5. Germline-derived CDR1 and CDR2 are KGHDR and SFDVKD. There are 14 residues in the CDR3. The CDR3 DNA sequence: TGTGCCATCGGGACTAGCGGCGACACAGATACGCAGTATTTT. This gives the protein CAIGTSGDTDTQYF.

The V and J genes are TRBV7-8 and TRBJ1-2; a weak D match, TRBD1 (6 bases). V lost 8 bases to trimming and J lost 0 bases, with 16 bases between them. CDR3 length equals 15 residues. Germline lookup yields CDR1 SGHVS and CDR2 FQNEAQ. The CDR3 sequence: CASGWGHQANYGYTF. The CDR3 DNA reads TGTGCCAGCGGGTGGGGACACCAAGCTAACTATGGCTACACCTTC.

This clone was recorded only once. This chain connects TRBV29-1 to TRBJ1-4, with D perhaps matching TRBD1 (6 bases). Germline CDR1 SQVTM, CDR2 ANQGSEA. Trimming took 4 bases from V and 8 from J, leaving 14 bases between them. The CDR3 has 13 residues. CDR3 protein: CSVGRGASEKLFF. The CDR3 DNA is TGCAGCGTTGGGCGGGGGGCCTCGGAAAAACTGTTTTTT.

V gene TRBV19 combines with J gene TRBJ2-2; 9 nucleotides line up with TRBD2. Looked up from germline, CDR1 is LNHDA and CDR2 is SQIVND (reference sequence). The CDR3 runs 16 residues. Trimming removed 5 bases from V and 6 bases from J; junction bases left unmatched: 10. The CDR3 DNA reads as TGTGCCAGTAGTCGAAGAGCGGGGGGCGTAGCCGGGGAGCTGTTTTTT. The encoded protein is CASSRRAGGVAGELFF. Supplemented by reference TRBV19 and TRBJ2-2, the full variable domain reads DGGITQSPKYLFRKEGQNVTLSCEQNLNHDAMYWYRQDPGQGLRLIYYSQIVNDFQKGDIAEGYSVSREKKESFPLTVTSAQKNPTAFYLCASSRRAGGVAGELFFGEGSRLTVL.

The chain couples TRBV5-4 to TRBJ2-1, with TRBD2 identical over 9 bases. Germline loops: CDR1 SGHNT, CDR2 YYREEE (reference sequence). This CDR3 is 15 amino acids long. The trim removed 5 bases at V and 7 bases at J, leaving 10 bases unmatched. CDR3 nucleotide sequence: TGTGCCAGCAGACTGAGGGGACTAGCTGAGAATGAGCAGTTCTTC. Translation: CASRLRGLAENEQFF.

This clone was seen a single time. The V and J genes are TRBV2 and TRBJ2-3; TRBD2 matches 8 bases. V lost 7 bases to trimming and J lost 4 bases; unmatched junction nucleotides: 7. This CDR3 comprises 14 residues. Per germline, CDR1 SNHLY and CDR2 FYNNEI. The CDR3 sequence is CASIPGGRADTQYF. The CDR3 bases are TGTGCCAGCATTCCGGGGGGGCGGGCAGATACGCAGTATTTT.

The chain joins TRBV9 to TRBJ1-1; possibly TRBD1 for D (6 bases). V was shortened by 3 bases and J by 4 bases, with 13 bases between the two germline ends. From germline, CDR1 is SGDLS and CDR2 YYNGEE. This CDR3 comprises 14 residues. This CDR3 is CASSGGQTATEAFF. CDR3 sequence (DNA): TGTGCCAGCAGCGGCGGACAGACGGCCACTGAAGCTTTCTTT.

The genes are TRBV28 and TRBJ1-2; perhaps TRBD1 as D (6 bases). V lost 3 bases and J 4 bases, leaving 12 bases between the germline ends. The CDR3 contains 14 residues. Per the germline V gene, CDR1 is MDHEN and CDR2 is SYDVKM. As DNA, the CDR3 is TGTGCCAGCAGTTTCGGACAGACCGGCTATGGCTACACCTTC. It codes for CASSFGQTGYGYTF.

The chain recombines TRBV6-5 with TRBJ2-5; 12 nucleotides align to TRBD2. The CDR3 is 15 residues long. Trimming removed 6 bases from V and 13 bases from J; junction bases left unmatched: 15. Germline V CDR1 and CDR2: MNHEY, SVGAGI. The DNA of the CDR3 is TGTGCCAGCAGGCCCGGCGGGCTAGCGGGGGGGCCCCCGTACTTC. Translating gives CASRPGGLAGGPPYF.

This chain links TRBV15 with TRBJ1-1, with D unresolved. With 1 base removed from V and 2 bases from J, the gap between germline ends came to 5 bases. The CDR3 covers 13 residues. Per the germline V gene, CDR1 is LNHNV and CDR2 is YYDKDF (reference sequence). The CDR3: CATSRAVNTEAFF. The CDR3 DNA sequence: TGTGCCACCAGCAGAGCCGTTAACACTGAAGCTTTCTTT.

CDR3 sequence (DNA): TGTGCCAGCAGCCCCCGTGGGGGCAGCGATTACAATGAGCAGTTCTTC. The encoded protein is CASSPRGGSDYNEQFF. This chain links TRBV7-3 with TRBJ2-1; D may be TRBD1 (6 bases). The V and J ends lost 5 bases and 4 bases respectively, with 18 bases between them. Germline CDR1 is SGHTA and CDR2 is FQGTGA. The CDR3 loop spans 16 amino acids.

The chain recombines TRBV5-6 with TRBJ2-7, with TRBD2 matching 7 bases. This CDR3 contains 15 residues. Germline V gene sequence: CDR1 SGHDT, CDR2 YYEEEE. V trimming: 0 bases; J trimming: 2 bases; junction bases outside the gene matches: 5. CDR3 sequence: CASSLGLAAPYEQYF. The CDR3 DNA is TGTGCCAGCAGCTTGGGCCTAGCGGCGCCCTACGAGCAGTACTTC.

This clone was observed a few times. CDR3 residues: CASRPEYGYTF. As DNA, the CDR3 is TGTGCCAGCAGGCCTGAGTATGGCTACACCTTC. The V call is TRBV2, the J call TRBJ1-2; D unresolved. Looked up from germline, CDR1 is SNHLY and CDR2 is FYNNEI. V was clipped by 6 bases and J by 5 bases, with 7 bases between them. The CDR3 sequence is 11 residues long.

The chain carries TRBV6-5 and TRBJ1-4, with TRBD1 identical over 9 bases. CDR3 length equals 15 residues. V dropped 6 bases and J dropped 8; count of bases not matched to a gene: 10. Germline CDR1 and CDR2: MNHEY and SVGAGI. The CDR3, as DNA: TGTGCCAGCAGCACCCGGGGGACAGGGTGGGAAAAACTGTTTTTT. Residues: CASSTRGTGWEKLFF.

The V call is TRBV9, the J call TRBJ2-3; 10 bases are shared with TRBD1. This CDR3 contains 16 residues. V trimming: 4 bases; J trimming: 3 bases; junction bases outside the gene matches: 8. Germline values: CDR1 SGDLS, CDR2 YYNGEE. The CDR3, as DNA: TGTGCCAGCAGCACTCGGACAGGGGGGAATACAGATACGCAGTATTTT. Its translation is CASSTRTGGNTDTQYF.